This paragraph covers one TCR beta chain sequence. Its cognate antigen has yet to be identified. Within one base of it there is no much larger clone, and no base qualities were kept. Resected bladder lesions in which urothelial carcinoma was absent were designated as benign (UC-) specimens. At transurethral resection, specimens of the bladder lesions were collected and then stored at -80C. DNA was isolated from bladder specimens obtained during transurethral resection. The TCR beta chain CDR3 region was sequenced with the immunoSEQ assay. Per the source publication's procedure: T-cell fraction, clonal dominance and maximum TCR clone frequency were calculated for each specimen. What TCRdb holds here is the immuneACCESS table cut down to in-frame rearrangements. Part of the clones is not present; checked against another copy, under half of the missing clones reflect an unresolved V gene, and the others are unexplained. V and J calls and clone size follow that table, whereas D and trimming were derived from the DNA. This sample lists just under 2,500 clones; 68% were detected once. Over 12% of the sample rests with the top ten.

The entry originates in a study of T cell repertoires in urothelial bladder cancer (dated by TCRdb to the late 2010s). In terms of the full investigation: Clinical stages of the approximately twelve resected lesions were three cT0, three cTa, three cT1 and three cT2 or greater. The study compared clonality of the TCR repertoire in bladder tumors against clonality in benign bladder inflammation. Around eleven patients who had bladder lesions and were undergoing transurethral resection were prospectively identified. About twelve resected bladder lesions, made up of urothelial carcinoma (UC+) and benign (UC-) specimens, were studied. What the study reported, not specific to this receptor: Carcinoma specimens had a median tumor infiltrating lymphocyte percentage of about 2%, while benign specimens had a median of about 13%. In carcinoma specimens, up to roughly 15% of infiltrating lymphocytes were accounted for by a single T-cell clone, compared with 2% to 2.5% in benign specimens. Urothelial carcinoma specimens had a median of 5,569 T cells, fewer than the median of about 24,000 seen in benign specimens.

CDR1 and CDR2, per the germline V gene, are SGHTA and FQGNSA. The CDR3 runs 16 amino acids, cysteine and phenylalanine included. The CDR3 DNA has 48 bases and is translated from base 1. Relative to germline, V is 3 bases shorter and J is 0 bases shorter, with 9 bases between their ends. The V and J genes are TRBV7-2 and TRBJ2-6; a confident D gene designation cannot be given. The sequencing sample was made of bladder tissue. The TCR comes from a human donor with a benign inflammatory bladder lesion. The sequenced DNA: TGTGCCAGCAGCTTCTCCCGGATCTCTGGGGCCAACGTCCTGACTTTC. Translation gives CASSFSRISGANVLTF.